The clone carrying this T cell receptor (beta chain) showed up many times. Its antigen is undetermined. The CDR3 spans 17 residues. The sample comes from a study of read filtering for tumor transcriptome and immune sequencing. From roughly 400 ng of RNA, a library with molecular barcoded alpha/delta and beta/gamma adaptors was made. A single record per CDR3 protein comes from TCRdb applying MiXCR to the reads. The table shows fewer than 30,000 distinct CDR3 sequences, with 20% to 25% occurring only once. Study outcomes and limitations: IR-seq and RNA-seq agreed better without single-read clonotypes.

The clonotype comes from a donor older than 35 with multiple myeloma. V is TRBV21-1 and J is TRBJ1-5; the listed D gene, TRBD1, was not tested against the DNA. TRBV21-1 is a documented pseudogene. Source material: a population of CD138-negative cells sorted from bone marrow. CDR3 nucleotide sequence: TGTGCCAGCAGCACCCCGGACAGGGGAAAGTGCAATCAGCCCCAGCATTTT. Its protein product is CASSTPDRGKCNQPQHF.